The 32 T cell receptor beta chains below all came from one sample that was sequenced in a study of CD8 T cells in Susac syndrome. Roughly 0.5 to 1 ug RNA was reverse transcribed with random hexamers. In TCRdb, the immunoSEQ multiplex PCR reads were re-called with MiXCR into one record per CDR3 protein. The sample consists of 150,000 to 200,000 distinct CDR3 sequences, 94% of them appearing once. Material for sequencing was CD4+ T cells from PBMCs. All receptors come from a human donor with Susac syndrome.

V usage is TRBV7-9 and J usage is TRBJ2-3, with a tentative D call TRBD1 (6 bases). Germline lookup yields CDR1 SEHNR and CDR2 FQNEAQ (reference sequence). The CDR3 totals 16 residues. V lost 0 bases to trimming and J lost 4 bases, with 14 bases between them. The CDR3 region is CASSLALARGADTQYF. Here the CDR3 DNA reads TGTGCCAGCAGCTTAGCGCTGGCCAGGGGTGCAGATACGCAGTATTTT.

The chain is built from TRBV7-2 and TRBJ2-7; 8 nucleotides match TRBD2. V lost 0 bases, J lost 4 bases, and 5 bases stayed unmatched. Germline V gene data show CDR1 as SGHTA and CDR2 as FQGNSA. The CDR3 runs to 15 residues. The chain's CDR3 is CASSLAGTREYEQYF. DNA of the CDR3: TGTGCCAGCAGCTTAGCCGGGACTAGGGAATACGAGCAGTACTTC.

V gene TRBV7-9 combines with J gene TRBJ2-7; D possibly corresponds to TRBD2 (6 bases). Germline V gene data show CDR1 as SEHNR and CDR2 as FQNEAQ (reference sequence). V was clipped by 3 bases and J by 7 bases, with 19 bases between them. The CDR3 runs to 15 residues. The DNA of the CDR3 is TGTGCCAGCAGCTTGGGCGGGGCCTCCGCCGGGGAGCAGTACTTC. This encodes CASSLGGASAGEQYF.

This rearrangement joins TRBV10-3 to TRBJ1-2; D is unclear. CDR1 and CDR2 from the germline V gene are ENHRY and SYGVKD. This CDR3 has 15 amino acids. Trimming left V 0 bases short and J 2 bases short, with 10 bases between. The DNA of the CDR3 is TGTGCCATCAGTGAGTCTGATGAACAAAACTATGGCTACACCTTC. As protein: CAISESDEQNYGYTF.

The DNA for the CDR3 is TGCAGTGCTAGAGACGATAGCGGGGGGACCCAAGAGACCCAGTACTTC. This gives the protein CSARDDSGGTQETQYF. The genes are TRBV20-1 and TRBJ2-5, with 10 bases matching TRBD2. Germline CDR1 DFQATT, CDR2 SNEGSKA (reference sequence). Unmatched junction bases numbered 5, after V lost 0 bases and J lost 1 base. The CDR3 totals 16 residues.

The gene calls are TRBV4-2 and TRBJ2-5; tentatively, D is TRBD2 (5 bases). The germline CDR1 and CDR2 sequences are LGHNA and YNFKEQ. With 6 bases removed from V and 2 bases from J, the gap between germline ends came to 10 bases. The CDR3 covers 13 residues. CDR3 in DNA: TGTGCCAGCAGGGGAGCGGAACAAGAGACCCAGTACTTC. Its translation is CASRGAEQETQYF.

This chain joins TRBV18 and TRBJ1-2; tentatively, D is TRBD1 (5 bases). This CDR3 has 13 residues. V was cut by 2 bases and J by 8 bases, with 12 bases left in between. CDR1 KGHSH and CDR2 LQKENI come from the germline V gene. CDR3 residues: CASSPDSNAGYTF. CDR3 sequence (DNA): TGTGCCAGCTCACCAGACAGCAACGCCGGCTACACCTTC.

The V call is TRBV19, the J call TRBJ1-1; D unresolved. This CDR3 spans 12 amino acids. With 4 bases removed from V and 4 bases from J, the gap between germline ends came to 7 bases. Germline-derived CDR1 and CDR2 are LNHDA and SQIVND (reference sequence). The DNA of the CDR3 is TGTGCCAGTAGTAGTAAAGGCACTGAAGCTTTCTTT. Translating it yields CASSSKGTEAFF. The variable domain in full, with the rest retrieved from reference TRBV19 and TRBJ1-1, is DGGITQSPKYLFRKEGQNVTLSCEQNLNHDAMYWYRQDPGQGLRLIYYSQIVNDFQKGDIAEGYSVSREKKESFPLTVTSAQKNPTAFYLCASSSKGTEAFFGQGTRLTVV.

The chain couples TRBV7-9 to TRBJ1-1; 7 bases map to TRBD1. The J segment lost 0 bases and the V segment lost 5 bases, leaving 3 bases of the junction unmatched. The CDR3 is 14 residues long. Germline CDR1 and CDR2: SEHNR and FQNEAQ (reference sequence). The CDR3 DNA reads as TGTGCCAGCAGCGCCGGGACAGTGAACACTGAAGCTTTCTTT. Protein product: CASSAGTVNTEAFF.

This chain links TRBV4-1 with TRBJ2-4; no definite D call. The germline V and J ends were trimmed by 1 base and 5 bases, with 6 bases remaining between them. CDR3 size: 13 residues. Germline assignment: CDR1 MGHRA and CDR2 YSYEKL. The CDR3 sequence: CASSQAGENIQYF. CDR3 sequence (DNA): TGCGCCAGCAGCCAAGCCGGCGAAAACATTCAGTACTTC.

The chain has TRBV7-8 and TRBJ2-5, with 9 bases that match TRBD1. Germline V gene lookup returns CDR1 SGHVS and CDR2 FQNEAQ. This CDR3 contains 15 residues. The V segment lost 3 bases and the J segment 5 bases; nucleotides outside the gene matches: 7. The CDR3 region has the DNA TGTGCCAGCAGCTTCTTGGACAGGGGTCTGGAGACCCAGTACTTC. Its protein is CASSFLDRGLETQYF.

The rearrangement joins TRBV12-3 or TRBV12-4 to TRBJ2-4; D call uncertain. V lost 7 bases and J lost 8, with 21 bases in between. The CDR3 is made up of 15 amino acids. This CDR3 is CASTVGPTQGYIQYF. The CDR3 nucleotides read TGTGCCAGCACCGTCGGACCGACTCAAGGGTACATTCAGTACTTC.

V and J are TRBV20-1 and TRBJ2-3, with 8 bases aligning to TRBD1. Germline V lookup: CDR1 DFQATT, CDR2 SNEGSKA (reference sequence). This CDR3 has 15 residues. Trimming at V came to 2 bases and at J to 4 bases, leaving 8 bases not matched to a gene. CDR3 loop: CSARSHTGGADTQYF. The CDR3 DNA sequence: TGCAGTGCTAGATCCCATACAGGGGGTGCAGATACGCAGTATTTT.

V usage is TRBV2 and J usage is TRBJ2-3; D gene uncertain. The CDR3 runs to 13 residues. V was pared by 1 base and J by 7 bases, with 9 bases between. Per germline, CDR1 SNHLY and CDR2 FYNNEI. For the CDR3, the DNA is TGTGCCAGCAGTGAAGTAGCCAAGTATACGCAGTATTTT. Translation: CASSEVAKYTQYF.

The chain recombines TRBV6-1 with TRBJ2-1; D uncertain. Germline V gives CDR1 MNHNS, CDR2 SASEGT. Trimming cost V 3 bases and J 8 bases, with 8 bases left between them. The CDR3 length is 12 residues. Here the CDR3 reads CASSDFAYEQFF. The CDR3 bases are TGTGCCAGCAGTGACTTCGCTTATGAGCAGTTCTTC.

V usage is TRBV18 and J usage is TRBJ2-1, with 15 positions matching TRBD2. Germline loops: CDR1 KGHSH, CDR2 LQKENI. The junction had 24 bases not matched to a gene; V was cut back by 4 bases and J by 5 bases. The CDR3 runs 23 residues. CDR3 sequence reads: CASSLWTSGGGVGPRGRHNEQFF. CDR3 nucleotides: TGTGCCAGCTCACTTTGGACTAGCGGGGGGGGCGTCGGGCCGCGGGGCCGGCACAATGAGCAGTTCTTC.

This chain uses TRBV28 with TRBJ1-6; the match to TRBD1 covers 7 bases. The CDR3 runs to 17 residues. With V trimmed by 4 bases and J by 0 bases, 6 bases remained unmatched. Germline CDR1 and CDR2: MDHEN and SYDVKM. The CDR3 DNA reads TGTGCCAGCAGTTACAAGGGGGCCAGCTCCTATAATTCACCCCTCCACTTT. Protein product: CASSYKGASSYNSPLHF.

The chain employs TRBV30 and TRBJ2-7; 7 positions agree with TRBD2. The CDR3 is 15 amino acids. Germline V lookup: CDR1 GTSNPN, CDR2 SVGIG (reference sequence). The J segment lost 3 bases and the V segment lost 3 bases, leaving 11 bases of the junction unmatched. CDR3 protein: CAWRLGGKPFYEQYF. The DNA of the CDR3 is TGTGCCTGGAGGCTCGGGGGGAAACCTTTCTACGAGCAGTACTTC.

The V and J genes are TRBV30 and TRBJ1-4; a weak D match, TRBD1 (5 bases). CDR3 length: 13 residues. The germline V gene has CDR1 GTSNPN and CDR2 SVGIG (reference sequence). The V end was cut by 4 bases, the J end by 2 bases, with 8 bases between. The CDR3 sequence: CAWKWGTNEKLFF. The CDR3 DNA is TGTGCCTGGAAGTGGGGGACTAATGAAAAACTGTTTTTT.

The CDR3 coding sequence is TGCAGCGGCCGAGATTTAAGACAGGGGAGATACGAGCAGTACTTC. It specifies CSGRDLRQGRYEQYF. The chain joins TRBV29-1 to TRBJ2-7; 8 bases map to TRBD1. The germline gives CDR1 SQVTM, CDR2 ANQGSEA. Germline trimming cut 7 bases from V and 4 bases from J; bases unmatched to any gene: 15. The CDR3 contains 15 residues.

This chain's CDR3 is CASSQGQYGYTF. CDR3 sequence (DNA): TGTGCCAGCAGCCAAGGGCAGTATGGCTACACCTTC. V is TRBV6-5 and J is TRBJ1-2; D gene uncertain. Germline values: CDR1 MNHEY, CDR2 SVGAGI. The CDR3 totals 12 residues. V was clipped by 6 bases and J by 5 bases, with 10 bases between them.

The chain employs TRBV5-1 and TRBJ1-4, with a weak D call TRBD1 (6 bases). CDR1 is SGHRS and CDR2 is YFSETQ in the germline V gene. V lost 4 bases and J 4 bases, leaving 11 bases between the germline ends. The CDR3 is 14 amino acids. CDR3 nucleotide sequence: TGCGCCAGCAGCCCCGGACAGAATAATGAAAAACTGTTTTTT. Protein product: CASSPGQNNEKLFF.

V and J are TRBV9 and TRBJ1-1, with 7 positions matching TRBD1. Losses at the gene ends were 3 bases for V and 3 bases for J; bases not matched to a gene: 11. From germline, CDR1 is SGDLS and CDR2 YYNGEE. CDR3 size: 16 residues. CDR3 amino acids: CASSDNYRQGDTEAFF. The CDR3 coding sequence is TGTGCCAGCAGCGACAACTATCGACAGGGCGACACTGAAGCTTTCTTT.

Here the CDR3 reads CSARSRDRSLLYEQYF. CDR3 nucleotides: TGCAGTGCTAGATCCCGGGACAGGAGCCTTCTCTACGAGCAGTACTTC. J is TRBJ2-7 and V is TRBV20-1, with 8 positions matching TRBD1. V lost 2 bases to trimming and J lost 3 bases; unmatched junction nucleotides: 12. Germline values: CDR1 DFQATT, CDR2 SNEGSKA (reference sequence). This CDR3 is 16 amino acids long.

The genes are TRBV29-1 and TRBJ2-3, with D possibly being TRBD2 (7 bases). This CDR3 has 15 amino acids. Trimming took 4 bases from V and 4 from J, leaving 18 bases between them. Germline V gene lookup returns CDR1 SQVTM and CDR2 ANQGSEA. The CDR3 region has the DNA TGCAGCGTTGCTTTCTCGGGGGGCTTGGCAGATACGCAGTATTTT. The encoded protein is CSVAFSGGLADTQYF.

The genes are TRBV2 and TRBJ1-6; 11 nucleotides agree with TRBD1. V lost 6 bases and J lost 7; bases outside the gene matches: 2. The CDR3 sequence is 14 residues long. Germline values: CDR1 SNHLY, CDR2 FYNNEI. This CDR3 reads CASSGTGGNSPLHF. In DNA, the CDR3 is TGTGCCAGCAGCGGGACAGGGGGAAATTCACCCCTCCACTTT.

The rearrangement uses TRBV10-2 and TRBJ1-2; possible D gene TRBD1, 6 bases. The CDR3 has 14 amino acids. V shed 2 bases and J shed 4 bases, with 11 bases lying between them. The germline V gene has CDR1 WSHSY and CDR2 SAAADI. CDR3 sequence (DNA): TGCGCCAGCAGTGAGACCAGGGGTCCCTATGGCTACACCTTC. It translates to CASSETRGPYGYTF.

The chain employs TRBV5-1 and TRBJ1-3; D is undetermined. CDR3 length: 14 residues. CDR1 and CDR2 from the germline V gene are SGHRS and YFSETQ. V was shortened by 3 bases and J by 0 bases, with 7 bases between the two germline ends. CDR3 coding DNA: TGCGCCAGCAGCTCCGAGGGCTCTGGAAACACCATATATTTT. This gives the protein CASSSEGSGNTIYF.

The chain combines TRBV12-3 or TRBV12-4 with TRBJ1-2; a weak D match, TRBD1 (6 bases). With 3 bases removed from V and 4 bases from J, the gap between germline ends came to 12 bases. The CDR3 has 14 amino acids. CDR3 loop: CASSFREQGYGYTF. The CDR3 DNA sequence: TGTGCCAGCAGTTTCCGTGAACAGGGCTATGGCTACACCTTC.

Here the CDR3 reads CASTWTGLNYGYTF. The DNA for the CDR3 is TGTGCCAGCACCTGGACAGGGCTGAACTATGGCTACACCTTC. The chain recombines TRBV6-2 or TRBV6-3 with TRBJ1-2, with 8 positions matching TRBD1. Losses at the gene ends were 7 bases for V and 2 bases for J; bases not matched to a gene: 6. Germline CDR1 reads MNHEY; CDR2 reads SVGEGT. The CDR3 extends over 14 amino acids.

The chain joins TRBV7-8 to TRBJ1-3; the D gene is possibly TRBD1 (6 bases). This CDR3 spans 16 amino acids. Germline V lookup: CDR1 SGHVS, CDR2 FQNEAQ. V was pared by 5 bases and J by 0 bases, with 14 bases between. CDR3 protein: CASSPRNRASGNTIYF. The CDR3 bases are TGTGCCAGCAGCCCGCGTAACAGGGCCTCTGGAAACACCATATATTTT.

CDR3 in amino acids: CSVVGGQGDTQYF. The CDR3 coding sequence is TGCAGCGTTGTGGGGGGACAGGGCGATACCCAGTACTTC. The genes are TRBV29-1 and TRBJ2-5; 9 bases map to TRBD1. Germline-derived CDR1 and CDR2 are SQVTM and ANQGSEA. This CDR3 comprises 13 residues. The ends lost 4 bases at V and 8 bases at J; junction bases unmatched: 8.